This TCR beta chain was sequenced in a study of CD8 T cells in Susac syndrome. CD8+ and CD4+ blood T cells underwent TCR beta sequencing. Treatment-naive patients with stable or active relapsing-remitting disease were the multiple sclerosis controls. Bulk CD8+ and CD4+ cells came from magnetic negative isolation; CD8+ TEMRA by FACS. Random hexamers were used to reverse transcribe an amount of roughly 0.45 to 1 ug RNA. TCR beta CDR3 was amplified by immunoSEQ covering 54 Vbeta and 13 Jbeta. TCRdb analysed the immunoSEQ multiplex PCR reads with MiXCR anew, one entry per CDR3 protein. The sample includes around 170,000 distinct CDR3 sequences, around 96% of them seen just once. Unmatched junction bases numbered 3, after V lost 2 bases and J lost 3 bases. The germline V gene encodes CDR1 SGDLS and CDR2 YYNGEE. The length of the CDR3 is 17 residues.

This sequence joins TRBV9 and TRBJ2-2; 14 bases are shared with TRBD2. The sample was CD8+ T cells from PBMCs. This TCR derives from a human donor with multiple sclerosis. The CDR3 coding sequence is TGTGCCAGCAGCGTGGGACTAGCGGGGGTATACACCGGGGAGCTGTTTTTT. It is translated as CASSVGLAGVYTGELFF.